This TCR beta chain was sequenced during a study of blood T cells in healthy people across ages (dated by TCRdb to the mid-2010s). Background for the entire study: In model experiments, template switching captured roughly one uniquely barcoded TCR beta cDNA molecule for every two T cells. To track age-related changes in TCR beta repertoire diversity, the study relied on deep sequencing normalized with unique cDNA molecular identifiers. Four age groups were formed from the donors: young (average roughly 15 years), middle-aged (around 40), aged (under 70) and long-lived (approximately 78). Using the same blood draw, the study looked at two additional independent replicas of 1 million unique cDNA reads for two donors, one aged 18 to 30 and the other aged 80 or older. Overall study outcomes, separate from this receptor: Compared with the aged group, the long-lived group had more naive CD4+ T cells, fewer expanded clones and increased TCR diversity, a pattern suggesting age selection. Conclusive comparison of naive and antigen-experienced compartments was prevented by the profiling of bulk unsorted PBMCs. Estimates of total diversity from one million sequenced T cells were regarded as lower bounds and underestimates. Observed TCR beta diversity correlated strongly with the percentage of naive T cells measured by flow cytometry. Observed TCR beta diversity per million T cells fell roughly linearly with age, and a significant reduction was already apparent by age approximately 40. Because donor CMV infection status was unknown, age-related changes in expanded clonotypes were potentially confounded.

The donors were roughly 40 Caucasian individuals from Russia, aged 6 to 90 years, who were systemically healthy. Each donor gave ten milliliters of peripheral blood, collected into EDTA-treated Vacutainer tubes. Ficoll-Paque density-gradient centrifugation was used to isolate PBMCs, with at least 6.5 million per sample. Total RNA, at least 5.5 micrograms per sample, was extracted from PBMCs with Trizol reagent. For every donor, an aliquot of PBMCs went through flow cytometry to measure the percentages of naive CD45RAhigh/CD27high T cells. The library relied on 5' RACE. Sequencing used an Illumina HiSeq 2500. A second PCR of roughly 6 to 12 cycles was run with a J-beta primer mix and a sample-barcoded 5' primer. Each TCR beta cDNA molecule received a unique molecular identifier from a template-switch 5' adaptor carrying 12 random nucleotides. At least 2.5 million CDR3-containing paired-end reads were obtained from each sample. First-strand cDNA synthesis was performed from all RNA using the Mint cDNA synthesis kit, with priming by a TRBC-specific oligonucleotide. Following uracil-DNA glycosylase treatment, a first 18-cycle PCR with universal primers M1SS and BC2_uni_R was performed on all cDNA. Concerning the study's data processing: For normalization, 1 million high-quality reads, each with a distinct molecular identifier, were randomly selected from each sample. Instead of being binned into consensus sequences, reads with shared molecular identifiers were discarded. MiTCR, set to a Q25 quality threshold and the strictest error-elimination algorithm, was used for CDR3 identification, clonotype clustering and error correction. Lower-bound total TCR beta diversity was estimated with a nonparametric unseen species model using Euler transformation. TCRdb handled the public reads itself, with Q25 trimming in fastp and clone calling in MiXCR, and kept productive beta chains. Identical CDR3 protein sequences are pooled into one entry, listed with their most common genes and DNA. V and J calls and clone size were set by TCRdb, not the authors. The sample table records roughly 1,000,000 distinct CDR3 sequences; less than 25% of these occur just once. Clones ranked in the top ten supply less than 0.75% of the sample.

Looking up the germline V gene yields CDR1 ENHRY and CDR2 SYGVKD. The CDR3 spans 12 residues, from the cysteine through the phenylalanine. Only the CDR3 DNA stays, 36 bases, in frame from base 1. A distance of 6 bases separates the germline ends of V and J, which lose 3 bases and 6 bases respectively. For this clonotype: Its antigen specificity is not known. Qualities for individual bases were not recorded, and no much larger clone is one base off.

The same sample was also studied in work on T cells of mothers and their children. As noted in the second study: Nine systemically healthy Caucasian individuals served as donors, namely three mothers together with their six children. cDNA synthesis used all of the extracted RNA, with about 1.5 ug of RNA in each 15 ul reaction. In the second PCR, the M1S primer introduced both the sample barcodes and 2-4 random nucleotides. Each mother yielded over 9.5 million TCR beta CDR3 reads and each child 3 million to 3.5 million reads. Thymic selection shapes the output of TCR recombination in a similar way in related and unrelated pairs, and inherited differences have a minor effect. Related mother-child pairs always showed normalized repertoire overlap that was slightly higher than in unrelated mother-child pairs, though the difference was never significant. No persistent microchimeric T cell clones were detected, at a sensitivity of roughly 100 clones per million clonotypes. To look for features that set related mother-child pairs apart from unrelated individuals, the researchers ran deep NGS to compare the TCR beta repertoires of mothers and children. On average, the children were approximately 12 +/- 4 years old, while the mothers were approximately 40 +/- 4 years old. Libraries were sequenced on Illumina HiSeq 2000 with 100+100 nt paired-end reads after adapter ligation with NEBNext reagents. To prevent cross-contamination, the mother and child libraries were prepared a month apart and were sequenced in separate runs. For each donor, between roughly 450,000 and 2,300,000 distinct TCR beta clonotypes were identified. Naive TCR beta clonotypes were estimated from low-frequency clonotypes matched to each donor's FACS-determined naive share, without sorting.

The receptor comes from a girl aged 2-10 years in good health. The sequencing input was blood. The V and J segments used are TRBV10-3 and TRBJ1-5, and perhaps TRBD1 as D gene, on 6 matching bases. The sequence in DNA is TGTGCCATCAGTGACAGGGGTCAGCCCCAGCATTTT. Translated, this gives CAISDRGQPQHF.